The 18 T cell receptor beta chains listed next were all sequenced from one sample in a study of blood T cells in healthy people across ages. PCR was performed a second time for about 6 to 11 cycles using a sample-barcoded 5' primer and a J-beta primer mix. TCRdb redid the calling of the 5' RACE reads with MiXCR, one entry per CDR3 protein. The profile shows about 640,000 distinct CDR3 sequences, about 43% of them singletons. Sequenced material: blood. The receptors were sampled from an elderly man in good health.

The V and J genes are TRBV20-1 and TRBJ2-2; tentatively, D is TRBD1 (5 bases). V lost 5 bases to trimming and J lost 10 bases, with 14 bases between them. Looked up from germline, CDR1 is DFQATT and CDR2 is SNEGSKA (reference sequence). CDR3 length: 12 residues. CDR3 loop: CSAYARGQELFF. DNA of the CDR3: TGCAGTGCTTACGCACGAGGACAGGAGCTGTTTTTT.

With respect to this clonotype: A junction boundary mismatches the germline segment, possibly from a read error. The CDR3: CASSSSGSGANILTF. CDR3 bases: TGTGCCAGTAGTTCGTCCGGCTCTGGGGCCAACATCCTGACTTTC. The gene calls are TRBV19 and TRBJ2-6, with D maybe TRBD1 (5 bases). CDR1 is LNHDA and CDR2 is SQIVND in the germline V gene (reference sequence). The CDR3 loop spans 15 amino acids.

The chain joins TRBV5-4 to TRBJ2-5; unclear D gene. V was clipped by 2 bases and J by 4 bases, with 9 bases between them. The V gene's germline CDR1 is SGHNT and CDR2 YYREEE (reference sequence). The CDR3 totals 13 residues. CDR3 residues: CASSLLSSETQYF. The CDR3 region has the DNA TGTGCCAGCAGCTTACTTAGTTCAGAGACCCAGTACTTC.

The chain uses TRBV7-2 and TRBJ2-7; no clear D gene. From germline, CDR1 is SGHTA and CDR2 FQGNSA. V was cut by 11 bases and J by 1 base, with 21 bases left in between. The CDR3 covers 15 residues. Here the CDR3 DNA reads TGTGCCTCCTCCTATGGAAGCAGCCGGTCCTACGAGCAGTACTTC. This translates into CASSYGSSRSYEQYF. Together with reference TRBV7-2 and TRBJ2-7, the CDR3 gives the full variable domain: GAGVSQSPSNKVTEKGKDVELRCDPISGHTALYWYRQSLGQGLEFLIYFQGNSAPDKSGLPSDRFSAERTGGSVSTLTIQRTQQEDSAVYLCASSYGSSRSYEQYFGPGTRLTVT.

About this clonotype itself: Germline is not matched at one junction end, which may reflect a read error. The gene calls are TRBV5-5 and TRBJ2-1, with 8 bases matching TRBD1. The germline V gene encodes CDR1 SGHKS and CDR2 YYEKEE (reference sequence). The CDR3 runs 14 residues. The DNA of the CDR3 is TGTGCCAGCAGCTTACAGGGGGAAGTCAATGAGCAGTTCTTT. It encodes CASSLQGEVNEQFF.

The V gene is TRBV20-1, the J gene TRBJ2-5; no definite D call. The CDR3 extends over 13 amino acids. Germline V gene sequence: CDR1 DFQATT, CDR2 SNEGSKA (reference sequence). V was cut by 1 base and J by 5 bases, with 11 bases left in between. The CDR3 coding sequence is TGCAGTGCTAGAGGGACGGTAGGGGAGACCCAGTACTTC. Translation: CSARGTVGETQYF.

V gene TRBV6-1 combines with J gene TRBJ2-5; tentatively, D is TRBD2 (6 bases). Germline assignment: CDR1 MNHNS and CDR2 SASEGT. V gave up 8 bases and J gave up 3 bases, with 13 bases separating them. This CDR3 region has 13 residues. DNA for the CDR3: TGTGCCAGCTGGGAGGTGGCAGAAGAGACCCAGTACTTC. It encodes CASWEVAEETQYF.

This sequence joins TRBV5-5 and TRBJ1-2; 7 positions match TRBD1. Germline lookup yields CDR1 SGHKS and CDR2 YYEKEE (reference sequence). After removal of 4 bases from V and 3 bases from J, the junction contained 6 bases not matched to a gene. CDR3 length: 14 amino acids. This CDR3 is CASSAGTEHYGYTF. The CDR3 DNA reads TGTGCCAGCAGCGCCGGGACAGAACACTATGGCTACACCTTC.

This clonotype was seen many times. The rearrangement links TRBV3-1 to TRBJ1-2; 7 bases agree with TRBD1. The CDR3 loop spans 14 amino acids. The J segment lost 2 bases and the V segment lost 4 bases, leaving 4 bases of the junction unmatched. Germline CDR1 LGHDT, CDR2 YNNKEL (reference sequence). CDR3 protein: CASSRQGGNYGYTF. The CDR3 nucleotides are TGTGCCAGCAGCCGACAAGGGGGCAACTATGGCTACACCTTC.

The CDR3 region is CASSQSTSGGEQFF. In nucleotides, the CDR3 is TGCGCCAGCAGCCAAAGTACTAGCGGGGGGGAGCAGTTCTTC. The chain carries TRBV4-3 and TRBJ2-1, with 12 bases lining up with TRBD2. The CDR3 has 14 amino acids. Germline loops: CDR1 LGHNA, CDR2 YSLEER. Losses at the gene ends were 2 bases for V and 10 bases for J; bases not matched to a gene: 3.

As concerns this clonotype: Possible read error: a much larger clone is one base away. The chain uses TRBV5-1 and TRBJ2-5; D possibly uses TRBD1 or TRBD2 (5 bases each). Germline CDR1 reads SGHRS; CDR2 reads YFSETQ. The CDR3 contains 15 residues. The V end was cut by 0 bases, the J end by 7 bases, with 16 bases between. The CDR3 is CASSLDFSGGGTQYF. CDR3 in DNA: TGCGCCAGCAGCTTGGATTTCTCGGGTGGGGGGACCCAGTACTTC. Based on the CDR3 plus reference TRBV5-1 and TRBJ2-5, the full variable domain is KAGVTQTPRYLIKTRGQQVTLSCSPISGHRSVSWYQQTPGQGLQFLFEYFSETQRNKGNFPGRFSGRQFSNSRSEMNVSTLELGDSALYLCASSLDFSGGGTQYFGPGTRLLVL.

This clonotype was observed a few times. The chain recombines TRBV7-2 with TRBJ2-3, with D possibly TRBD2 on 7 matching bases. The germline V gene has CDR1 SGHTA and CDR2 FQGNSA. Trimming cost V 2 bases and J 2 bases, with 17 bases left between them. The CDR3 loop spans 17 amino acids. This CDR3 is CASSLRGGSSITDTQYF. The CDR3 DNA follows: TGTGCCAGCAGCTTACGCGGGGGCTCTTCCATCACAGATACGCAGTATTTT.

The genes are TRBV5-4 and TRBJ2-5; the D is unclear. The CDR3 is 13 amino acids. Germline V lookup: CDR1 SGHNT, CDR2 YYREEE (reference sequence). Deletions cut 4 bases from V and 5 bases from J, with 12 bases between. The CDR3 loop reads CASSPINSETQYF. The CDR3 bases are TGTGCCAGCAGCCCCATCAATTCGGAGACCCAGTACTTC.

The chain links TRBV18 to TRBJ2-1, with TRBD1 matching 9 bases. The germline CDR1 and CDR2 sequences are KGHSH and LQKENI. The CDR3 totals 15 residues. J gave up 5 bases and V 6 bases, and 8 bases lay outside the gene matches. CDR3 DNA: TGTGCCAGCTCTCAAGGACAGGGGTGGGACAATGAGCAGTTCTTC. This sequence encodes CASSQGQGWDNEQFF.

This chain connects TRBV28 to TRBJ2-1, with TRBD1 identical over 8 bases. V shed 9 bases and J 6 bases; nucleotides not matched to a gene: 7. From germline, CDR1 is MDHEN and CDR2 SYDVKM. The CDR3 covers 13 residues. CDR3 nucleotide sequence: TGTGCCAGTGCGGGACAGGTCCCCAATGAGCAGTTCTTC. As protein: CASAGQVPNEQFF.

This clonotype showed up many times. The gene calls are TRBV15 and TRBJ1-1, with D possibly TRBD1 on 6 matching bases. The V end lost 5 bases, the J end lost 0 bases, and 13 bases lay between the germline ends. Per the germline V gene, CDR1 is LNHNV and CDR2 is YYDKDF (reference sequence). The CDR3 is 15 amino acids. The CDR3 DNA reads as TGTGCCACCAGCGCCTCGAACAGGGTGAACACTGAAGCTTTCTTT. This encodes CATSASNRVNTEAFF. The variable domain in full, completed from reference TRBV15 and TRBJ1-1, reads DAMVIQNPRYQVTQFGKPVTLSCSQTLNHNVMYWYQQKSSQAPKLLFHYYDKDFNNEADTPDNFQSRRPNTSFCFLDIRSPGLGDTAMYLCATSASNRVNTEAFFGQGTRLTVV.

This clonotype was seen only a few times. This chain joins TRBV7-2 and TRBJ1-5; no definite D call. V lost 3 bases and J lost 6, with 9 bases in between. The germline V gene has CDR1 SGHTA and CDR2 FQGNSA. This CDR3 region has 13 residues. The CDR3 protein is CASSLAVSQPQHF. The CDR3 region has the DNA TGTGCCAGCAGCTTGGCAGTTAGTCAGCCCCAGCATTTT.

This clonotype showed up just once. V and J are TRBV6-2 or TRBV6-3 and TRBJ1-5, with a weak D call TRBD1 (5 bases). Germline CDR1 is MNHEY and CDR2 is SVGEGT. V dropped 6 bases and J dropped 3 bases, with 15 bases sitting between them. The CDR3 spans 15 residues. CDR3: CASSQRWGYNQPQHF. DNA for the CDR3: TGTGCCAGCAGCCAACGTTGGGGGTACAATCAGCCCCAGCATTTT.